This entry is about one T cell receptor (beta chain). What it binds is unknown. cDNA reverse transcribed from extracted RNA served as the sequencing template. The data were produced by immunoSEQ multiplex PCR, yet TCRdb's version contains in-frame clones alone and is incomplete. The table has some 170,000 clones, about 67% seen once; the top ten hold about 10%. The data originate from a study of CD8+ T cells in alopecia areata. The germline gives CDR1 SGDLS, CDR2 YYNGEE. The CDR3 runs to 16 residues. V dropped 0 bases and J dropped 3 bases, with 15 bases sitting between them. Study conclusions and caveats: Affected lesional scalp, above all in alopecia totalis/universalis, was more clonal than normal scalp.

This specimen was CD8+ T cells sorted from blood, taken at week 0. This chain joins TRBV9 and TRBJ1-1; D unresolved. The receptor comes from a human donor with alopecia areata. CDR3 DNA sequence: TGTGCCAGCAGCGTAGATTTAATTGGGAGCCACACTGAAGCTTTCTTT. This encodes CASSVDLIGSHTEAFF. Using reference TRBV9 and TRBJ1-1 for the parts outside the CDR3, the full variable domain is DSGVTQTPKHLITATGQRVTLRCSPRSGDLSVYWYQQSLDQGLQFLIQYYNGEERAKGNILERFSAQQFPDLHSELNLSSLELGDSALYFCASSVDLIGSHTEAFFGQGTRLTVV.